These 24 T cell receptor beta chains were all obtained from the same sample, sequenced in a study of PD-L1 blockade in urothelial cancer (dated by TCRdb to between 2016 and 2019). Receptors were amplified or captured by the immunoSEQ multiplex PCR assay. The table was pulled from immuneACCESS by TCRdb, which kept in-frame rearrangements only. Such tables lose some clones; where checked, under half of the loss comes from unresolved V genes, and the rest has no known cause. The sample table lists tens of thousands of clones, about 88% of them with a count of one. 20% to 25% of the sample is taken by the ten largest. The time point label of this sample denotes: pretreatment peripheral blood. The sample in question was PBMCs, obtained around atezolizumab (anti-PD-L1) treatment. These receptors were obtained from a donor aged 40 or over with urothelial cancer.

CDR3 protein: CASSARVVPYEQYF. The DNA of the CDR3 is TGTGCCAGCAGCGCCCGGGTCGTCCCCTACGAGCAGTACTTC. J is TRBJ2-7 and V is TRBV9; D gene unclear. V was shortened by 3 bases and J by 2 bases, with 12 bases between the two germline ends. Germline V CDR1 and CDR2: SGDLS, YYNGEE. The CDR3 extends over 14 amino acids.

The chain employs TRBV4-1 and TRBJ2-3; no definite D call. CDR1 and CDR2 (germline): MGHRA, YSYEKL. Trimming pared 2 bases from V and 0 bases from J, leaving 18 bases between. The length of the CDR3 is 18 residues. The CDR3 protein is CASSQSPLVLESTDTQYF. The CDR3 DNA reads TGCGCCAGCAGCCAAAGCCCCTTAGTTCTTGAAAGCACAGATACGCAGTATTTT.

This sequence joins TRBV29-1 and TRBJ2-1; tentative D call: TRBD2 (7 bases). The V and J ends lost 6 bases and 8 bases respectively, with 23 bases between them. CDR1 is SQVTM and CDR2 is ANQGSEA in the germline V gene. The CDR3 has 15 residues. The CDR3 region is CSVGPRGRVTDEQFF. CDR3 bases: TGCAGCGTGGGGCCGCGGGGGCGGGTTACGGATGAGCAGTTCTTC.

V usage is TRBV5-6 and J usage is TRBJ1-2; maybe TRBD1 (6 bases). V lost 4 bases to trimming and J lost 3 bases, with 16 bases between them. This CDR3 has 15 amino acids. The germline gives CDR1 SGHDT, CDR2 YYEEEE. CDR3 sequence reads: CASSAMGGGDYGYTF. CDR3 nucleotide sequence: TGTGCCAGCAGCGCCATGGGAGGGGGGGACTATGGCTACACCTTC.

The genes are TRBV7-6 and TRBJ2-5; TRBD2 is a possible D gene (6 bases). This CDR3 comprises 13 residues. With 5 bases removed from V and 4 bases from J, the gap between germline ends came to 11 bases. Germline V gene sequence: CDR1 SGHVS, CDR2 FNYEAQ. CDR3 protein: CASSPPGVETQYF. The CDR3 DNA reads as TGTGCCAGCAGCCCCCCGGGGGTAGAGACCCAGTACTTC.

The chain combines TRBV9 with TRBJ1-2, with D perhaps matching TRBD1 (5 bases). V lost 5 bases and J 2 bases, leaving 16 bases between the germline ends. The CDR3 extends over 15 amino acids. Germline CDR1 and CDR2: SGDLS and YYNGEE. The CDR3 DNA reads TGTGCCAGCAGTCAACGGGGGGGAGGGAACTATGGCTACACCTTC. This codes for CASSQRGGGNYGYTF.

The chain has TRBV2 and TRBJ2-1; TRBD2 is a possible D gene (6 bases). Between the trimmed V and J ends, which lost 6 bases and 2 bases, there was a span of 11 bases. The germline V gene has CDR1 SNHLY and CDR2 FYNNEI. The CDR3 has 14 amino acids. DNA for the CDR3: TGTGCCAGCAGGCCCGGGGGAGCCTACAATGAGCAGTTCTTC. The encoded protein is CASRPGGAYNEQFF.

This rearrangement joins TRBV5-1 to TRBJ1-3, with D perhaps TRBD1 (5 bases). The CDR3 is made up of 13 amino acids. V lost 5 bases to trimming and J lost 4 bases, with 10 bases between them. Germline V lookup: CDR1 SGHRS, CDR2 YFSETQ. The CDR3 region has the DNA TGCGCCAGCAGTCCAGGGTCCGGAAACACCATATATTTT. This sequence encodes CASSPGSGNTIYF.

The rearrangement links TRBV11-2 to TRBJ2-2, with TRBD2 as a possible D gene (7 bases). The CDR3 is 15 amino acids. The germline V gene encodes CDR1 SGHAT and CDR2 FQNNGV. V lost 6 bases, J lost 6 bases, and 17 bases lay in between. DNA of the CDR3: TGTGCCAGCAGACGGGGGCGGGAGCGGGCCGGGGAGCTGTTTTTT. Residues: CASRRGRERAGELFF.

The chain has TRBV27 and TRBJ1-5; TRBD1 agrees at 8 bases. V lost 1 base to trimming and J lost 4 bases; unmatched junction nucleotides: 3. Germline-derived CDR1 and CDR2 are MNHEY and SMNVEV (reference sequence). This CDR3 has 15 amino acids. This chain's CDR3 is CASSLFGQGNQPQHF. The CDR3 bases are TGTGCCAGCAGTTTATTTGGACAGGGAAATCAGCCCCAGCATTTT.

V is TRBV6-5 and J is TRBJ2-1; TRBD1 matches 10 bases. Looked up from germline, CDR1 is MNHEY and CDR2 is SVGAGI. Germline trimming cut 6 bases from V and 5 bases from J; bases unmatched to any gene: 7. The CDR3 is 15 residues long. As DNA, the CDR3 is TGTGCCAGCAGCCGGGACAGGGGACGGAACAATGAGCAGTTCTTC. It specifies CASSRDRGRNNEQFF.

V usage is TRBV18 and J usage is TRBJ1-4; D is perhaps TRBD1 (5 bases). Trimming removed 2 bases from V and 7 bases from J, with 14 bases in between. Germline V gives CDR1 KGHSH, CDR2 LQKENI. This CDR3 is built from 15 residues. The CDR3 DNA follows: TGTGCCAGCTCACCATTCCAGGGCAGAGGTGAAAAACTGTTTTTT. Protein: CASSPFQGRGEKLFF.

The chain recombines TRBV6-5 with TRBJ1-2; possibly TRBD1 for D (5 bases). CDR1 is MNHEY and CDR2 is SVGAGI in the germline V gene. Trimming pared 5 bases from V and 4 bases from J, leaving 11 bases between. The length of the CDR3 is 13 residues. DNA for the CDR3: TGTGCCAGCAGTCCCGCAGGGTCCTATGGCTACACCTTC. Translation gives CASSPAGSYGYTF.

The V and J genes are TRBV6-6 and TRBJ1-1; D is perhaps TRBD1 (6 bases). V was cut by 5 bases and J by 1 base, with 8 bases left in between. Germline V gene data show CDR1 as MNHNY and CDR2 as SVGAGI (reference sequence). The CDR3 extends over 13 amino acids. CDR3 DNA sequence: TGTGCCAGCAGTCTACAGGGGAACACTGAAGCTTTCTTT. Its translation is CASSLQGNTEAFF.

The chain is built from TRBV7-9 and TRBJ1-4, with D maybe TRBD1 (6 bases). The V and J ends lost 1 base and 5 bases respectively, with 8 bases between them. This CDR3 is 14 amino acids long. Germline assignment: CDR1 SEHNR and CDR2 FQNEAQ (reference sequence). CDR3 DNA sequence: TGTGCCAGCAGCTTAGGGACAGCAAATGAAAAACTGTTTTTT. It encodes CASSLGTANEKLFF. Full variable domain (remainder filled in from reference TRBV7-9 and TRBJ1-4): DTGVSQNPRHKITKRGQNVTFRCDPISEHNRLYWYRQTLGQGPEFLTYFQNEAQLEKSRLLSDRFSAERPKGSFSTLEIQRTEQGDSAMYLCASSLGTANEKLFFGSGTQLSVL.

This chain joins TRBV9 and TRBJ2-7, with 8 bases matching TRBD2. With 0 bases clipped from V and 4 bases from J, the junction kept 12 bases outside the gene matches. The CDR3 sequence is 17 residues long. The germline V gene has CDR1 SGDLS and CDR2 YYNGEE. The CDR3, as DNA: TGTGCCAGCAGCGTAGGGGTAGCGGGGCCCCTGTCGTACGAGCAGTACTTC. Amino acid sequence: CASSVGVAGPLSYEQYF.

The gene calls are TRBV5-5 and TRBJ2-5, with TRBD1 matching 8 bases. CDR3 size: 15 residues. J was trimmed by 9 bases and V by 3 bases; bases with no gene match: 13. In germline, CDR1 is SGHKS, CDR2 YYEKEE (reference sequence). CDR3 protein: CASSSPDRGKRAQYF. CDR3 coding DNA: TGTGCCAGCAGCTCTCCTGACAGGGGAAAGAGGGCCCAGTACTTC.

This clone was picked up one time. This chain uses TRBV7-9 with TRBJ2-5; 8 bases match TRBD1. This CDR3 contains 14 residues. Germline V gene sequence: CDR1 SEHNR, CDR2 FQNEAQ (reference sequence). The ends lost 5 bases at V and 3 bases at J; junction bases unmatched: 5. CDR3 sequence: CASSPRTGKETQYF. The CDR3 DNA is TGTGCCAGCAGCCCCCGGACAGGGAAAGAGACCCAGTACTTC.

With regard to this clone: Germline is not matched at one junction end, which may reflect a read error. The chain uses TRBV7-2 and TRBJ2-2; 7 nucleotides match TRBD2. Germline V gene lookup returns CDR1 SGHTA and CDR2 FQGNSA. The CDR3 contains 19 residues. CDR3 coding DNA: TGTGTCAGCAGCTTGGGGCGGGACTACTGGACTACCAACACCGGGGAGCTGTTTTTT. Translating gives CVSSLGRDYWTTNTGELFF.

This clone was seen more than once but under ten times. The J gene is TRBJ1-5, the V gene TRBV10-1, with D uncertain. V gave up 7 bases and J gave up 4 bases, with 17 bases separating them. Germline V gene sequence: CDR1 WNHNN, CDR2 SYGVQD (reference sequence). The CDR3 runs to 15 residues. The CDR3 sequence: CASTLIPGWNQPQHF. In DNA form, the CDR3 reads TGCGCCAGCACCCTCATACCGGGGTGGAATCAGCCCCAGCATTTT.

V gene TRBV5-1 combines with J gene TRBJ1-5, with 10 nucleotides matching TRBD1. V gave up 4 bases and J gave up 6 bases; unmatched junction bases: 4. Germline loops: CDR1 SGHRS, CDR2 YFSETQ. This CDR3 contains 14 residues. The CDR3 bases are TGCGCCAGCAGCCAAGGGACAGGGGTTCAGCCCCAGCATTTT. Translated: CASSQGTGVQPQHF.

The chain is built from TRBV6-5 and TRBJ2-3, with TRBD2 matching over 7 bases. This CDR3 is 14 amino acids long. Germline V lookup: CDR1 MNHEY, CDR2 SVGAGI. Trimming at V came to 7 bases and at J to 0 bases, leaving 4 bases not matched to a gene. The CDR3 reads CASKTSESTDTQYF. CDR3 nucleotide sequence: TGTGCCAGCAAAACTAGCGAAAGCACAGATACGCAGTATTTT.

The rearrangement uses TRBV29-1 and TRBJ2-7; TRBD1 aligns across 9 bases. V lost 1 base and J lost 7; bases outside the gene matches: 14. From germline, CDR1 is SQVTM and CDR2 ANQGSEA. The CDR3 extends over 16 amino acids. CDR3 sequence: CSVEGGAGQGRSEQYF. The CDR3 region has the DNA TGCAGCGTTGAAGGTGGGGCCGGACAGGGGAGGAGTGAGCAGTACTTC.

The V gene is TRBV7-9, the J gene TRBJ2-3; the D is unclear. The CDR3 is made up of 12 amino acids. Germline CDR1 is SEHNR and CDR2 is FQNEAQ (reference sequence). V was trimmed by 1 base and J by 6 bases, leaving 5 bases between them. In nucleotides, the CDR3 is TGTGCCAGCAGCTTAGGCGCGGATACGCAGTATTTT. Translating it yields CASSLGADTQYF.